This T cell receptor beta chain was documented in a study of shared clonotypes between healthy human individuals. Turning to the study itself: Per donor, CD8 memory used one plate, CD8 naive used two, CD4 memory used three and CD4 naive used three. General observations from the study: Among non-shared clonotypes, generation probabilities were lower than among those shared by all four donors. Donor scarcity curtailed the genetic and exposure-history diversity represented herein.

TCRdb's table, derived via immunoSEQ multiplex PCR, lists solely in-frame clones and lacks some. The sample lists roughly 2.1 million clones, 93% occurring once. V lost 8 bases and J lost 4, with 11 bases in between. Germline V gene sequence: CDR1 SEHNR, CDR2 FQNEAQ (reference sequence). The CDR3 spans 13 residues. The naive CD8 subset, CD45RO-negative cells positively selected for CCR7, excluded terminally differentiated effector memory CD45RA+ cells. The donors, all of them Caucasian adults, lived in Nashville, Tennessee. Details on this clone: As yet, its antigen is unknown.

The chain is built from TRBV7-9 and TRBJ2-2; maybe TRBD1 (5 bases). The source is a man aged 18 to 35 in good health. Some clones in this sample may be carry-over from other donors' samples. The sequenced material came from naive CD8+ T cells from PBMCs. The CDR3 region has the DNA TGTGCCAGCGGGGCAACCTCCACCGGGGAGCTGTTTTTT. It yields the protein CASGATSTGELFF.